This T cell receptor beta chain was profiled in a study of T cell changes during pregnancy in multiple sclerosis. This table comes from immunoSEQ multiplex PCR, and its TCRdb copy is limited to in-frame clones, with some not included. Altogether about 49,000 clones are present, 90% being singletons, with the ten largest covering 5% to 6.5%. V was shortened by 6 bases and J by 10 bases, with 13 bases between the two germline ends. This CDR3 is 11 amino acids long. The V gene's germline CDR1 is DFQATT and CDR2 SNEGSKA (reference sequence). V is TRBV20-1 and J is TRBJ1-3; D gene uncertain. Specimen: peripheral blood, collected after pregnancy. The sequence derives from a female donor in good health, enrolled as a control in a pregnancy study. The CDR3, as DNA: TGCAGTGCCCCCCGGGAAGGGACCATATATTTT. Translated: CSAPREGTIYF.